A single sample gave rise to the 22 T cell receptor beta chains below, sequenced in a study of STAT5B mutations in CD4+ large granular lymphocyte leukemia. Generated by immunoSEQ multiplex PCR, the TCRdb table keeps only in-frame clones and is missing some. The sample shows 20,000 to 25,000 clones, approximately 71% of them seen only once. The specimen sequenced was CD4+ T cells from blood buffy coats. The receptor set was obtained from a human donor in good health.

The chain employs TRBV28 and TRBJ2-1, with D possibly TRBD2 on 6 matching bases. The CDR3 loop spans 13 amino acids. Trimming took off 6 bases at V and 4 bases at J, with 10 bases between the two ends. The germline V gene encodes CDR1 MDHEN and CDR2 SYDVKM. The CDR3 nucleotides are TGTGCCAGCAGATTGGGGACTTACAATGAGCAGTTCTTC. Residues: CASRLGTYNEQFF.

V is TRBV14 and J is TRBJ2-5; a weak D match, TRBD2 (5 bases). From germline, CDR1 is SGHDN and CDR2 FVKESK. Trimming removed 1 base from V and 3 bases from J, with 15 bases in between. The CDR3 covers 16 residues. The CDR3 region is CASSQVEGVGKETQYF. The CDR3 region has the DNA TGTGCCAGCAGCCAAGTTGAGGGAGTTGGAAAAGAGACCCAGTACTTC.

The V and J genes are TRBV11-2 and TRBJ2-4; D not resolved. Germline CDR1 is SGHAT and CDR2 is FQNNGV. The V end lost 0 bases, the J end lost 4 bases, and 16 bases lay between the germline ends. CDR3 size: 17 residues. Written as DNA, the CDR3 is TGTGCCAGCAGCTTAGATGGTGGGTGGGATGGGAAAAACATTCAGTACTTC. Its protein product is CASSLDGGWDGKNIQYF.

This clone was counted only a few times. This chain joins TRBV10-3 and TRBJ1-1; no definite D call. The CDR3 extends over 14 amino acids. Germline V gene sequence: CDR1 ENHRY, CDR2 SYGVKD. V was shortened by 4 bases and J by 1 base, with 10 bases between the two germline ends. CDR3 amino acids: CAISALRANTEAFF. CDR3 DNA sequence: TGTGCCATCAGTGCGCTGCGGGCGAACACTGAAGCTTTCTTT.

V is TRBV5-5 and J is TRBJ1-2; 8 positions agree with TRBD1. The germline V gene has CDR1 SGHKS and CDR2 YYEKEE (reference sequence). The CDR3 totals 15 residues. Germline trimming cut 0 bases from V and 8 bases from J; bases unmatched to any gene: 9. The CDR3 loop reads CASSLDPGQVVGYTF. Here the CDR3 DNA reads TGTGCCAGCAGCTTGGACCCGGGACAGGTTGTAGGCTACACCTTC. Drawing the rest from reference TRBV5-5 and TRBJ1-2, the complete variable domain is DAGVTQSPTHLIKTRGQQVTLRCSPISGHKSVSWYQQVLGQGPQFIFQYYEKEERGRGNFPDRFSARQFPNYSSELNVNALLLGDSALYLCASSLDPGQVVGYTFGSGTRLTVV.

V usage is TRBV7-2 and J usage is TRBJ2-5; TRBD2 matches at 10 bases. Germline CDR1 is SGHTA and CDR2 is FQGNSA. V gave up 5 bases and J gave up 5 bases; unmatched junction bases: 8. The CDR3 covers 15 residues. The CDR3 region has the DNA TGTGCCAGCAGCCTGTCTAGCGGGAGTCCCGAGACCCAGTACTTC. This gives the protein CASSLSSGSPETQYF.

The DNA for the CDR3 is TGTGCCAGCAGCTTAGATGCCCCAGATACGCAGTATTTT. Translated: CASSLDAPDTQYF. The V and J genes are TRBV7-9 and TRBJ2-3; the D is unclear. Germline V gene sequence: CDR1 SEHNR, CDR2 FQNEAQ (reference sequence). The CDR3 length is 13 residues. V gave up 1 base and J gave up 4 bases, with 6 bases separating them.

This clone was counted a few times. Relative to the germline gene, one junction end is altered; a read error may explain this. This chain links TRBV7-7 with TRBJ2-7, with a possible D match to TRBD2 (5 bases). The CDR3 covers 13 residues. Looked up from germline, CDR1 is SSHAT and CDR2 is FNYEAQ (reference sequence). DNA for the CDR3: TGTGCTAGCAGCCCCCCGGGGTCGGGCGAGCAGTACTTC. Its translation is CASSPPGSGEQYF.

The gene calls are TRBV7-6 and TRBJ2-1, with a tentative D call TRBD1 (5 bases). The CDR3 is made up of 15 amino acids. Trimming left V 5 bases short and J 6 bases short, with 17 bases between. The germline V gene encodes CDR1 SGHVS and CDR2 FNYEAQ. CDR3 in amino acids: CASSTDGAPANEQFF. CDR3 in DNA: TGTGCCAGCAGCACGGATGGGGCACCGGCCAATGAGCAGTTCTTC.

In its sample, this clone was seen a few times. The CDR3 sequence: CASSFSMGNTEAFF. CDR3 coding DNA: TGTGCCAGCAGTTTTTCGATGGGAAACACTGAAGCTTTCTTT. J is TRBJ1-1 and V is TRBV6-5; D gene uncertain. Germline assignment: CDR1 MNHEY and CDR2 SVGAGI. The germline V and J ends were trimmed by 4 bases and 2 bases, with 11 bases remaining between them. The CDR3 is 14 residues long.

This chain connects TRBV5-8 to TRBJ2-7, with 7 bases aligning to TRBD1. Germline lookup yields CDR1 SGHTS and CDR2 YDEGEE. The CDR3 runs 15 residues. The trim removed 3 bases at V and 2 bases at J, leaving 8 bases unmatched. The CDR3 DNA sequence: TGTGCCAGCAGCTCGTTCAGGGGGAGTACCTACGAGCAGTACTTC. Protein product: CASSSFRGSTYEQYF.

The CDR3: CASSPSPQGIYEKLFF. Written as DNA, the CDR3 is TGTGCCAGCTCACCGAGCCCGCAGGGTATTTATGAAAAACTGTTTTTT. The genes are TRBV18 and TRBJ1-4; a possible D gene is TRBD1 (5 bases). Trimming cost V 3 bases and J 6 bases, with 17 bases left between them. Germline-derived CDR1 and CDR2 are KGHSH and LQKENI. CDR3 size: 16 residues.

The chain uses TRBV5-1 and TRBJ2-2, with D tentatively TRBD1 (5 bases). CDR1 is SGHRS, CDR2 YFSETQ, per germline. V dropped 0 bases and J dropped 1 base, with 10 bases sitting between them. This CDR3 comprises 16 residues. The CDR3 nucleotides read TGCGCCAGCAGCTTGGAGGGGCCAAAGAACACCGGGGAGCTGTTTTTT. Translating it yields CASSLEGPKNTGELFF.

The chain has TRBV5-1 and TRBJ1-1, with D uncertain. V was cut by 0 bases and J by 0 bases, with 9 bases left in between. The CDR3 sequence is 15 residues long. Germline V gene sequence: CDR1 SGHRS, CDR2 YFSETQ. The DNA for the CDR3 is TGCGCCAGCAGCTTGGGACTGCTAATGAACACTGAAGCTTTCTTT. Its protein is CASSLGLLMNTEAFF.

This clone was counted only a few times. This sample also contains other DNA sequences that code for the same CDR3. This chain uses TRBV19 with TRBJ2-1, with D uncertain. V was pared by 6 bases and J by 0 bases, with 6 bases between. The CDR3 spans 13 residues. Germline CDR1 LNHDA, CDR2 SQIVND (reference sequence). The CDR3 sequence is CASRPSSYNEQFF. The DNA of the CDR3 is TGTGCCAGTAGACCAAGCTCCTACAATGAGCAGTTCTTC. The entire variable domain, with the rest obtained from reference TRBV19 and TRBJ2-1, is as follows: DGGITQSPKYLFRKEGQNVTLSCEQNLNHDAMYWYRQDPGQGLRLIYYSQIVNDFQKGDIAEGYSVSREKKESFPLTVTSAQKNPTAFYLCASRPSSYNEQFFGPGTRLTVL.

This chain joins TRBV6-6 and TRBJ2-1; D may correspond to TRBD1 or TRBD2 (5 bases each). Germline CDR1 is MNHNY and CDR2 is SVGAGI (reference sequence). V dropped 8 bases and J dropped 6 bases, with 17 bases sitting between them. This CDR3 region has 14 residues. DNA for the CDR3: TGTGCCAGCGGAAATTCCGGGACCCCCAATGAGCAGTTCTTC. This sequence encodes CASGNSGTPNEQFF.

The chain has TRBV6-1 and TRBJ2-7; TRBD2 agrees at 7 bases. The CDR3 length is 16 residues. Trimming took 0 bases from V and 7 from J; bases not matched to a gene: 12. Germline CDR1 is MNHNS and CDR2 is SASEGT. The CDR3 is CASSEAGGDSLREQYF. CDR3 nucleotides: TGTGCCAGCAGTGAAGCGGGGGGGGACTCCCTACGGGAGCAGTACTTC.

This clone was seen more than once but under ten times. The genes are TRBV7-7 and TRBJ2-3; TRBD1 matches at 7 bases. The CDR3 runs to 14 residues. The trim removed 5 bases at V and 6 bases at J, leaving 8 bases unmatched. The germline V gene encodes CDR1 SSHAT and CDR2 FNYEAQ (reference sequence). CDR3 in DNA: TGTGCCAGCAGCCCGGGACAGAAAGGTGATACGCAGTATTTT. This sequence encodes CASSPGQKGDTQYF.

This clone is a singleton in its sample. This chain connects TRBV6-1 to TRBJ1-5, with D perhaps matching TRBD1 (5 bases). The CDR3 covers 14 residues. Trimming stripped 5 bases from V and 7 bases from J, with 15 bases between. Germline V lookup: CDR1 MNHNS, CDR2 SASEGT. CDR3 DNA sequence: TGTGCCAGCAGTCCCTCTCAGGCAGGGCAGCCCCAGCATTTT. Encoded protein: CASSPSQAGQPQHF.

CDR3 in amino acids: CASSDRGLVDTQYF. The CDR3 DNA is TGTGCCAGCAGTGACAGGGGGCTCGTAGATACGCAGTATTTT. The J gene is TRBJ2-3, the V gene TRBV6-4; TRBD1 matches 7 bases. The ends lost 2 bases at V and 5 bases at J; junction bases unmatched: 4. Per the germline V gene, CDR1 is MRHNA and CDR2 is SNTAGT. The CDR3 runs 14 residues.

The CDR3: CAISESGTANEQFF. For the CDR3, the DNA is TGTGCCATCAGTGAATCCGGGACAGCCAATGAGCAGTTCTTC. The chain has TRBV10-3 and TRBJ2-1, with 7 bases aligning to TRBD1. Losses at the gene ends were 3 bases for V and 6 bases for J; bases not matched to a gene: 5. This CDR3 has 14 residues. The germline V gene has CDR1 ENHRY and CDR2 SYGVKD.

This chain connects TRBV11-2 to TRBJ1-2, with no clear D. Germline V lookup: CDR1 SGHAT, CDR2 FQNNGV. Trimming took 0 bases from V and 0 from J, leaving 5 bases between them. The CDR3 totals 14 residues. Here the CDR3 reads CASSLDTSNYGYTF. The CDR3 DNA reads as TGTGCCAGCAGCTTAGATACATCTAACTATGGCTACACCTTC.